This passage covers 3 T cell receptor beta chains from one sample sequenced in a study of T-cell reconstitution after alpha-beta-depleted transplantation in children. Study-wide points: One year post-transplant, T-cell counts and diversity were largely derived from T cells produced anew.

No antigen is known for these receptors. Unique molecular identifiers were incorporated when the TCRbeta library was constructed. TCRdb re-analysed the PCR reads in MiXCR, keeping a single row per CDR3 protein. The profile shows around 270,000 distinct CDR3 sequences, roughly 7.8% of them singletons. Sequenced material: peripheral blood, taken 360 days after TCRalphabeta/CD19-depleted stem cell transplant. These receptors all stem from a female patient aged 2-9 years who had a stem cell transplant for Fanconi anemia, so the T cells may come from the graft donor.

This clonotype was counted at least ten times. The CDR3 sequence: CASRWGMNTGELFF. CDR3 DNA: TGCGCCAGCAGATGGGGAATGAACACCGGGGAGCTGTTTTTT. The rearrangement joins TRBV5-1 to TRBJ2-2; D is uncertain. The CDR3 length is 14 residues. The germline gives CDR1 SGHRS, CDR2 YFSETQ. The V gene lost 5 bases and the J gene lost 1 base, with 9 bases spanning the gap.

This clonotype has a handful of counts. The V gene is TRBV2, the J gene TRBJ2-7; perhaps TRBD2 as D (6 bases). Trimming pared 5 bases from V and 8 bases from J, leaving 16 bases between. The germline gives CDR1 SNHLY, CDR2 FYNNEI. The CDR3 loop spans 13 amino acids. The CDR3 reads CASSSNGGNQQYF. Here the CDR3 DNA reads TGTGCCAGCAGTTCCAATGGGGGGAACCAGCAGTACTTC.

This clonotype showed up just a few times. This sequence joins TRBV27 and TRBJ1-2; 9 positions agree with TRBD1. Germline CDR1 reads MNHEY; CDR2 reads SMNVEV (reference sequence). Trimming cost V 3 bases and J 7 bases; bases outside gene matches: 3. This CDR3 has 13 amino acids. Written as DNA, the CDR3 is TGTGCCAGCAGTTTCGACAGGGGGACTGGCTACACCTTC. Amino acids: CASSFDRGTGYTF.